This entry describes one TCR beta chain. What it binds is unknown. This entry comes from a study of CXCR3-negative and CXCR3-positive naive CD8 T cells. Whole-study results and caveats: Whereas both naive subsets had comparably high diversity, memory CD8+ cells had much lower diversity. Hydrophobicity of TRB CDR3s was greater in CXCR3-positive naive cells than in CXCR3-negative naive cells.

More than 250,000 cells per CD8+ T cell subset were flow-sorted in triplicate. Cells classed as naive CD8+ T cells were CD45RO-CCR7+CD27+CD95-. Researchers prepared the TRB cDNA libraries using 5' RACE with UMI labels. One entry per CDR3 protein, without DNA, is what TCRdb gives after re-calling the 5' RACE reads. Recorded for this sample: 70,000 to 95,000 distinct CDR3 sequences. The length of the CDR3 is 15 residues. Germline CDR1 and CDR2: LNHNV and YYDKDF (reference sequence). This receptor was obtained from a human donor in good health. Some clones in this sample may be carry-over from other donors' samples. The sequencing input was naive CXCR3- CD8+ T cells from blood. Subset: CD45RO-CCR7+CD27+CD95- naive CD8+ T cells lacking CXCR3 (TNR3-). The V call is TRBV15, the J call TRBJ2-1; TCRdb reports TRBD1, a call that lacks DNA to check it against. The CDR3 sequence: CATSKGTEGHNEQFF.